One sample yielded the 14 T cell receptor beta chains listed below, sequenced in a study of cytomegalovirus exposure and HLA in healthy donors. The PCR used 60 Vbeta and 13 Jbeta primers. Clones were read by immunoSEQ multiplex PCR, and TCRdb kept only the in-frame ones, dropping some. Seen here are 100,000 to 120,000 clones, just under 80% observed once, and the top ten hold 1% to 1.5%. The sequenced sample was PBMCs. The receptor source for this set is a man in his thirties or forties in good health and CMV-seronegative.

The genes are TRBV6-1 and TRBJ2-3; TRBD2 might be the D (5 bases). The V and J ends lost 8 bases and 5 bases respectively, with 17 bases between them. CDR3 size: 14 residues. Germline-derived CDR1 and CDR2 are MNHNS and SASEGT. CDR3 region: CASLRRIREDTQYF. CDR3 DNA: TGTGCCAGCCTTCGGCGTATACGGGAAGATACGCAGTATTTT.

The chain couples TRBV29-1 to TRBJ1-5; 7 bases agree with TRBD1. V dropped 4 bases and J dropped 2; count of bases not matched to a gene: 8. Per the germline V gene, CDR1 is SQVTM and CDR2 is ANQGSEA. The CDR3 runs 15 residues. CDR3 nucleotide sequence: TGCAGCGTTGGCCCTTCAACAGGGGGCAATCAGCCCCAGCATTTT. Protein: CSVGPSTGGNQPQHF.

J is TRBJ1-1 and V is TRBV5-1; D is perhaps TRBD1 (6 bases). The ends were cut back, 5 bases at V and 0 bases at J, with 17 bases in the middle. The germline gives CDR1 SGHRS, CDR2 YFSETQ. CDR3 size: 16 residues. This CDR3 is CASRGGAGDLNTEAFF. The CDR3 coding sequence is TGCGCCAGCAGAGGGGGGGCAGGGGACTTGAACACTGAAGCTTTCTTT.

V and J are TRBV19 and TRBJ1-2; D may be TRBD1 (5 bases). V was clipped by 3 bases and J by 3 bases, with 11 bases between them. CDR1 is LNHDA, CDR2 SQIVND, per germline (reference sequence). The CDR3 totals 14 residues. The CDR3 DNA follows: TGTGCCAGTAGTATTTCAGGGTTCGACTATGGCTACACCTTC. This gives the protein CASSISGFDYGYTF.

The genes are TRBV11-2 and TRBJ1-5; TRBD1 might be the D (5 bases). Trimming took 1 base from V and 0 from J, leaving 7 bases between them. This CDR3 has 15 amino acids. Germline V gene sequence: CDR1 SGHAT, CDR2 FQNNGV. In DNA form, the CDR3 reads TGTGCCAGCAGCTTAGCAGGGCTTAGCAATCAGCCCCAGCATTTT. Its protein is CASSLAGLSNQPQHF. The full variable domain, rest sourced from reference TRBV11-2 and TRBJ1-5, is EAGVAQSPRYKIIEKRQSVAFWCNPISGHATLYWYQQILGQGPKLLIQFQNNGVVDDSQLPKDRFSAERLKGVDSTLKIQPAKLEDSAVYLCASSLAGLSNQPQHFGDGTRLSIL.

The chain employs TRBV19 and TRBJ1-1; 9 bases map to TRBD1. Per germline, CDR1 LNHDA and CDR2 SQIVND (reference sequence). V shed 3 bases, J shed 0 bases, and the junction held 11 bases outside the gene matches. The CDR3 length is 18 residues. The CDR3 coding sequence is TGTGCCAGTAGTATTGGGCGCCGGGACAGGGAGATGAACACTGAAGCTTTCTTT. Its translation is CASSIGRRDREMNTEAFF.

In nucleotides, the CDR3 is TGTGCCAGCAGTTACGACCTAGCGCTTCAAGATACGCAGTATTTT. Its protein product is CASSYDLALQDTQYF. The V and J genes are TRBV6-5 and TRBJ2-3; weak D call: TRBD2 (6 bases). Germline V CDR1 and CDR2: MNHEY, SVGAGI. Between the trimmed V and J ends, which lost 2 bases and 5 bases, there was a span of 14 bases. The CDR3 has 15 residues.

The J gene is TRBJ2-7, the V gene TRBV9; 8 positions match TRBD2. With 2 bases clipped from V and 2 bases from J, the junction kept 3 bases outside the gene matches. This CDR3 contains 14 residues. Germline loops: CDR1 SGDLS, CDR2 YYNGEE. CDR3 sequence (DNA): TGTGCCAGCAGCGTGACGGGAGGGCCCTACGAGCAGTACTTC. Translation gives CASSVTGGPYEQYF.

The gene calls are TRBV6-1 and TRBJ2-7; TRBD1 agrees at 9 bases. The CDR3 spans 14 residues. The ends lost 4 bases at V and 2 bases at J; junction bases unmatched: 3. Germline V lookup: CDR1 MNHNS, CDR2 SASEGT. The CDR3 region is CASSATGGPYEQYF. As DNA, the CDR3 is TGTGCCAGCAGTGCCACAGGGGGCCCCTACGAGCAGTACTTC.

The chain employs TRBV7-8 and TRBJ2-3; TRBD2 matches 11 bases. The V gene end was trimmed by 4 bases and the J gene end by 8 bases; junction bases not matched to a gene: 11. Germline CDR1 reads SGHVS; CDR2 reads FQNEAQ. The CDR3 has 16 amino acids. CDR3 DNA sequence: TGTGCCAGCAGCTCCTTCACTAGCGGGAGAGGTCGTACGCAGTATTTT. This encodes CASSSFTSGRGRTQYF.

This clone was seen more than once but under ten times. This rearrangement joins TRBV4-3 to TRBJ2-3; D is uncertain. This CDR3 region has 13 residues. Trimming removed 8 bases from V and 2 bases from J, with 11 bases in between. Germline CDR1 is LGHNA and CDR2 is YSLEER. Here the CDR3 reads CASGGLDTDTQYF. CDR3 bases: TGCGCCAGCGGTGGCCTAGACACAGATACGCAGTATTTT.

V is TRBV6-5 and J is TRBJ2-7; 7 bases line up with TRBD2. The V gene end was trimmed by 3 bases and the J gene end by 0 bases; junction bases not matched to a gene: 5. Germline assignment: CDR1 MNHEY and CDR2 SVGAGI. The CDR3 runs to 15 residues. CDR3 bases: TGTGCCAGCAGTTATCGGGAGGAGTTCTCCTACGAGCAGTACTTC. This codes for CASSYREEFSYEQYF.

The V call is TRBV27, the J call TRBJ1-6, with D maybe TRBD1 (6 bases). Trimming removed 10 bases at V and 4 bases at J, with 11 bases between. This CDR3 has 13 amino acids. Germline values: CDR1 MNHEY, CDR2 SMNVEV (reference sequence). The CDR3 nucleotides read TGTGCCACAGGACAGTCTTATAATTCACCCCTCCACTTT. Its protein is CATGQSYNSPLHF.

This chain links TRBV9 with TRBJ1-2, with a weak D call TRBD1 (5 bases). Germline V gives CDR1 SGDLS, CDR2 YYNGEE. The CDR3 sequence is 16 residues long. V was pared by 4 bases and J by 4 bases, with 20 bases between. The CDR3 sequence is CASSPNRGRQGYGYTF. CDR3 DNA: TGTGCCAGCAGCCCCAACCGCGGACGGCAGGGCTATGGCTACACCTTC.